This T cell receptor beta chain was sequenced during a study of coeliac disease. V lost 5 bases and J lost 1; bases outside the gene matches: 13. The CDR3 has 20 amino acids. CDR1 is SGHNT, CDR2 YENEEA, per germline. Here immunoSEQ multiplex PCR was the method, and the copy in TCRdb shows in-frame clones only, minus some. Altogether about 4,300 clones are present, less than 70% being singletons, with the ten largest covering about 17%. General study points: Lower clonality than controls marked TRB and TRG repertoires from active celiac intraepithelial and lamina propria samples. Few TRB amino acid sequences were shared between samples; most were unique.

About this clone itself: The target antigen is unknown.

Sequencing was performed on intraepithelial lymphocytes from the gut. The rearrangement uses TRBV11-3 and TRBJ2-3; the match to TRBD2 covers 15 bases. The sequence was obtained from a human donor with active celiac disease. Written as DNA, the CDR3 is TGTGCCAGCAGCCTCGGACTAGCGGGAGGGCCGGAGAGTGGCACAGATACGCAGTATTTT. Translating it yields CASSLGLAGGPESGTDTQYF.